Below, one TCR beta chain is given with its context. The antigen is not known. The source of the sample is a study of OX40 agonist ivuxolimab in advanced cancers. Study information: Each patient was given ivuxolimab into a vein every 2 weeks, at 0.01 to 10 mg/kg. Eligibility rules accepted prior anti-PD-1, anti-PD-L1 or anti-CTLA-4 therapy, and around 38% had some. Partial responses occurred in Three dose-escalation patients, one with hepatocellular carcinoma and two with cutaneous melanoma. Study-wide results and caveats: In general, CD8+ T cells held more expanded clones than CD4+ did, on average.

Sequenced by immunoSEQ multiplex PCR; TCRdb stores in-frame clones only, minus some. Among roughly 21,000 clones listed, 85% to 90% were seen once. Sequencing was performed on CD4+ or CD8+ T cells sorted from blood, taken in a trial of the OX40 agonist ivuxolimab. The TCR comes from an adult with an advanced solid tumor such as melanoma, head and neck, liver or kidney cancer.

CDR3 amino acids: CASSQNRKTYGYTF. The CDR3 nucleotides are TGCGCCAGCAGCCAGAACCGAAAGACCTATGGCTACACCTTC. The chain combines TRBV4-1 with TRBJ1-2; D not resolved. The germline V gene encodes CDR1 MGHRA and CDR2 YSYEKL. The germline V and J ends were trimmed by 3 bases and 4 bases, with 12 bases remaining between them. The CDR3 runs to 14 residues.